The rows below give T cell receptor beta chains drawn from one sample of a study of blood T cell repertoires in COVID-19. Libraries were prepared by immunoSEQ multiplex PCR; TCRdb keeps only in-frame clonotypes and omits some of them. This sample has nearly 350,000 clones, with more than 75% found just once. The sequencing sample was made of peripheral blood. These receptors were obtained from a woman between 50 and 59 years old with COVID-19, enrolled during active disease. Both conserved end residues are part of each CDR3. D genes are given only for firm matches. Part of the rows lack a size; the others show once, few, many or a class for expanded clones.

J gene: TRBJ1-1
clone size: NA
D gene: NA
V gene: TRBV29-1
CDR3 DNA: TGCAGCGTTGGTTCAGGTTCTGTTTGGACTGAAGCTTTCTTT
CDR3 protein: CSVGSGSVWTEAFF

J gene: TRBJ1-2
clone size: NA
D gene: NA
V gene: TRBV4-1
CDR3 DNA: TGCGCCAGCAGCCAAGAGCCGGGGTTCTTCTATGGCTACACCTTC
CDR3 protein: CASSQEPGFFYGYTF

J gene: TRBJ2-3
clone size: NA
D gene: TRBD2
V gene: TRBV4-3
CDR3 DNA: TGCGCCAGCAGCCGCTCCCAGCGGGGGGGAGGTACGCAGTATTTT
CDR3 protein: CASSRSQRGGGTQYF

J gene: TRBJ1-1
clone size: NA
D gene: TRBD1
V gene: TRBV9
CDR3 DNA: TGTGCCAGCAGCACCGACAGGGACGGCACTGAAGCTTTCTTT
CDR3 protein: CASSTDRDGTEAFF

J gene: TRBJ1-2
clone size: NA
D gene: NA
V gene: TRBV2
CDR3 DNA: TGTGCCAGCAGCGCTGTCGGGGGCTATGGCTACACCTTC
CDR3 protein: CASSAVGGYGYTF

J gene: TRBJ1-1
clone size: NA
D gene: TRBD1
V gene: TRBV28
CDR3 DNA: TGTGCCAGCAGTCGGACAGGGAGTGAAGCTTTCTTT
CDR3 protein: CASSRTGSEAFF

J gene: TRBJ2-7
clone size: few
D gene: NA
V gene: TRBV30
CDR3 DNA: TGTGCCTGGAGTGTAGGAGGGTCAAATTCCGAGCAGTACTTC
CDR3 protein: CAWSVGGSNSEQYF

J gene: TRBJ1-4
clone size: NA
D gene: NA
V gene: TRBV5-1
CDR3 DNA: TGCGCCAGCAGCTTGGGTGGGCCTCAGAATGAAAAACTGTTTTTT
CDR3 protein: CASSLGGPQNEKLFF

J gene: TRBJ2-2
clone size: few
D gene: TRBD2
V gene: TRBV30
CDR3 DNA: TGTGCCTGGCGACTAGCGCAATACACCGGGGAGCTGTTTTTT
CDR3 protein: CAWRLAQYTGELFF

J gene: TRBJ2-3
clone size: NA
D gene: TRBD2
V gene: TRBV9
CDR3 DNA: TGTGCCAGCAGCGTGCCGGGACTAGCGGGAGGGCCGACAGATACGCAGTATTTT
CDR3 protein: CASSVPGLAGGPTDTQYF

J gene: TRBJ2-7
clone size: NA
D gene: TRBD2
V gene: TRBV7-2
CDR3 DNA: TGTGCCAGCAGCTTAGGGGTACTAGCGGGAGATGGCGAGCAGTACTTC
CDR3 protein: CASSLGVLAGDGEQYF

J gene: TRBJ1-1
clone size: NA
D gene: NA
V gene: TRBV7-9
CDR3 DNA: TGTGCCAGCAGCTTATTGCAGTACGTACGGAACACTGAAGCTTTCTTT
CDR3 protein: CASSLLQYVRNTEAFF

J gene: TRBJ2-7
clone size: NA
D gene: TRBD1
V gene: TRBV11-2
CDR3 DNA: TGTGCCAGCAGCTATCGGCCGGGACAGGGGGCGCAGTACTTC
CDR3 protein: CASSYRPGQGAQYF

J gene: TRBJ2-1
clone size: NA
D gene: TRBD2
V gene: TRBV5-4
CDR3 DNA: TGTGCCAGCAGCTTAGCGGGAAGCAATGAGCAGTTCTTC
CDR3 protein: CASSLAGSNEQFF

J gene: TRBJ1-3
clone size: NA
D gene: NA
V gene: TRBV7-2
CDR3 DNA: TGTGCCAGCAGCTTGCAGGCGGGTTGGGTAAACACCATATATTTT
CDR3 protein: CASSLQAGWVNTIYF

J gene: TRBJ2-2
clone size: NA
D gene: NA
V gene: TRBV7-3
CDR3 DNA: TGTGCCAGCAGTTCCTCCACCGGTTGGACCGGGGAGCTGTTTTTT
CDR3 protein: CASSSSTGWTGELFF

J gene: TRBJ1-5
clone size: NA
D gene: TRBD1
V gene: TRBV7-2
CDR3 DNA: TGTGCCAGCAGCTTAGGGCGGGACAGGCACAATCAGCCCCAGCATTTT
CDR3 protein: CASSLGRDRHNQPQHF

J gene: TRBJ1-2
clone size: NA
D gene: TRBD1
V gene: TRBV5-4
CDR3 DNA: TGTGCCAGCAGCTATGGACAGGGACTTCCCTATGGCTACACCTTC
CDR3 protein: CASSYGQGLPYGYTF

J gene: TRBJ2-7
clone size: NA
D gene: TRBD1
V gene: TRBV3-1/TRBV3-2
CDR3 DNA: TGTGCCAGCAGCTCCGGGACAGGGTACTACGAGCAGTACTTC
CDR3 protein: CASSSGTGYYEQYF

J gene: TRBJ2-7
clone size: NA
D gene: NA
V gene: TRBV9
CDR3 DNA: TGTGCCAGCAGCCCCCGCCCCGACAGATATTTCTACGAGCAGTACTTC
CDR3 protein: CASSPRPDRYFYEQYF

J gene: TRBJ1-1
clone size: NA
D gene: NA
V gene: TRBV2
CDR3 DNA: TGTGCCAGCAGTGAATATGCAGCGATGAACACTGAAGCTTTCTTT
CDR3 protein: CASSEYAAMNTEAFF

J gene: TRBJ1-1
clone size: NA
D gene: TRBD1
V gene: TRBV7-3
CDR3 DNA: TGTGCCAGCAGCCCCCCCGGGACAGGGAAGGGCACTGAAGCTTTCTTT
CDR3 protein: CASSPPGTGKGTEAFF

J gene: TRBJ2-7
clone size: NA
D gene: NA
V gene: TRBV7-2
CDR3 DNA: TGTGCCAGCAGCTTAGTGGAGGAGGGCTACGAGCAGTACTTC
CDR3 protein: CASSLVEEGYEQYF

J gene: TRBJ1-3
clone size: once
D gene: TRBD1
V gene: TRBV27
CDR3 DNA: TGTGCCAGCAGTTCAACCGGGACAGGGGCGAGAAACACCATATATTTT
CDR3 protein: CASSSTGTGARNTIYF

J gene: TRBJ1-5
clone size: NA
D gene: TRBD1
V gene: TRBV6-5
CDR3 DNA: TGTGCCAGCAGTTCACAGGGGCGGAATCAGCCCCAGCATTTT
CDR3 protein: CASSSQGRNQPQHF

J gene: TRBJ2-1
clone size: NA
D gene: TRBD2
V gene: TRBV4-3
CDR3 DNA: TGCGCCAGCAGCCTACGGACTAGCGGGCCCTACAATGAGCAGTTCTTC
CDR3 protein: CASSLRTSGPYNEQFF

J gene: TRBJ1-5
clone size: few
D gene: NA
V gene: TRBV5-6
CDR3 DNA: TGTGCCAGCAGCCGATACAGGAGAGTGAATCAGCCCCAGCATTTT
CDR3 protein: CASSRYRRVNQPQHF

J gene: TRBJ2-3
clone size: NA
D gene: TRBD1
V gene: TRBV11-3
CDR3 DNA: TGTGCCAGCAGCTCCGGGACAGACTACACAGATACGCAGTATTTT
CDR3 protein: CASSSGTDYTDTQYF

J gene: TRBJ2-3
clone size: few
D gene: TRBD2
V gene: TRBV2
CDR3 DNA: TGTGCCAGCAGGGTCGGGAGGGCCATCGCAGATACGCAGTATTTT
CDR3 protein: CASRVGRAIADTQYF

J gene: TRBJ2-2
clone size: NA
D gene: TRBD1
V gene: TRBV14
CDR3 DNA: TGTGCCAGCAGCCAAGTTTGGGACAGGGGGACCGGGGAGCTGTTTTTT
CDR3 protein: CASSQVWDRGTGELFF

J gene: TRBJ2-5
clone size: NA
D gene: NA
V gene: TRBV18
CDR3 DNA: TGTGCCAGCTCACCGAGGGTACAAGAGACCCAGTACTTC
CDR3 protein: CASSPRVQETQYF

J gene: TRBJ2-7
clone size: NA
D gene: TRBD1
V gene: TRBV4-3
CDR3 DNA: TGCGCCAGCAGCCAAGCCGGGACAGGGGCCTACGAGCAGTACTTC
CDR3 protein: CASSQAGTGAYEQYF

J gene: TRBJ2-7
clone size: once
D gene: TRBD2
V gene: TRBV19
CDR3 DNA: TGTGCCAGTAGTCCTAGCGGGGCGGCCGGCTACGAGCAGTACTTC
CDR3 protein: CASSPSGAAGYEQYF

J gene: TRBJ2-5
clone size: NA
D gene: TRBD2
V gene: TRBV5-6
CDR3 DNA: TGTGCCAGCAGCTTGAAGGTAGAGGGCTTCGTCCTAGCGGGAGAGACCCAGTACTTC
CDR3 protein: CASSLKVEGFVLAGETQYF

J gene: TRBJ2-5
clone size: NA
D gene: TRBD2
V gene: TRBV30
CDR3 DNA: TGTGCCTGGGGGGGGGCTAGCGGGAACCAAGAGACCCAGTACTTC
CDR3 protein: CAWGGASGNQETQYF

J gene: TRBJ2-2
clone size: NA
D gene: NA
V gene: TRBV24-1
CDR3 DNA: TGTGCCACCAGTACGCAGAGCGACCCCGGGGAGCTGTTTTTT
CDR3 protein: CATSTQSDPGELFF

J gene: TRBJ2-7
clone size: NA
D gene: TRBD1
V gene: TRBV5-6
CDR3 DNA: TGTGCCAGCAGCTTTACAGGGGGCGATCTGTACGAGCAGTACTTC
CDR3 protein: CASSFTGGDLYEQYF

J gene: TRBJ2-1
clone size: few
D gene: TRBD2
V gene: TRBV7-9
CDR3 DNA: TGTGCCAGCAGCCCCTCCGTAAGTAGCGGGACATACAATGAGCAGTTCTTC
CDR3 protein: CASSPSVSSGTYNEQFF

J gene: TRBJ1-2
clone size: NA
D gene: TRBD1
V gene: TRBV5-1
CDR3 DNA: TGCGCCAGCAGCTTGGAAGGGACAGGGGGCGTCTACACCTTC
CDR3 protein: CASSLEGTGGVYTF

J gene: TRBJ2-3
clone size: NA
D gene: TRBD2
V gene: TRBV5-1
CDR3 DNA: TGCGCCAGCAGCTTGGGCGGGAGTAGGACAGATACGCAGTATTTT
CDR3 protein: CASSLGGSRTDTQYF

J gene: TRBJ2-3
clone size: few
D gene: NA
V gene: TRBV3-1/TRBV3-2
CDR3 DNA: TGTGCCAGCAGCCAGACAACGAGGGTAGATACGCAGTATTTT
CDR3 protein: CASSQTTRVDTQYF

J gene: TRBJ2-7
clone size: NA
D gene: TRBD2
V gene: TRBV4-2
CDR3 DNA: TGTGCCAGCAGCCCCGGGGGGCTAGCGGGACCCCGCGGCTCCTACGAGCAGTACTTC
CDR3 protein: CASSPGGLAGPRGSYEQYF

J gene: TRBJ2-3
clone size: NA
D gene: TRBD2
V gene: TRBV11-3
CDR3 DNA: TGTGCCAGCAGCTTAGTTACTAGCGGGAGGAATACGCAGTATTTT
CDR3 protein: CASSLVTSGRNTQYF

J gene: TRBJ1-4
clone size: NA
D gene: TRBD1
V gene: TRBV27
CDR3 DNA: TGTGCCAGCAGTCCCCGGGACAGGGGGGTAACTAATGAAAAACTGTTTTTT
CDR3 protein: CASSPRDRGVTNEKLFF

J gene: TRBJ1-2
clone size: NA
D gene: TRBD1
V gene: TRBV6-4
CDR3 DNA: TGTGCCAGCAGTGACACTGGGACAGGGGGCATTGCTAACTATGGCTACACCTTC
CDR3 protein: CASSDTGTGGIANYGYTF

J gene: TRBJ2-5
clone size: NA
D gene: NA
V gene: TRBV2
CDR3 DNA: TGTGCCAGCAGGGGTCAGGGTTCCAGCCAAGAGACCCAGTACTTC
CDR3 protein: CASRGQGSSQETQYF